The 29 T cell receptor beta chains given below trace back to one sample, sequenced in a study of T-cell memory formation after mild COVID-19. TCRdb re-called the 5' RACE reads with MiXCR, one entry per CDR3 protein. The sample shows some 300,000 distinct CDR3 sequences, less than 20% of them seen only once. Sequencing was performed on PBMCs or a T cell subset sorted from them (not recorded which). The receptors stem from a man between 18 and 29 years old who had mild COVID-19 (a few samples of this study predate the infection). Cell type and time point are not known.

V and J are TRBV5-5 and TRBJ2-7, with no clear D. Germline assignment: CDR1 SGHKS and CDR2 YYEKEE (reference sequence). V was pared by 1 base and J by 0 bases, with 11 bases between. The CDR3 spans 15 residues. In DNA, the CDR3 is TGTGCCAGCAGCTTGAACCCAAGGAGCTCCTACGAGCAGTACTTC. It yields the protein CASSLNPRSSYEQYF.

The V call is TRBV2, the J call TRBJ1-1, with D perhaps TRBD1 (6 bases). This CDR3 has 11 amino acids. Trimming cost V 8 bases and J 6 bases, with 10 bases left between them. The germline gives CDR1 SNHLY, CDR2 FYNNEI. The CDR3 loop is CASVGGPEAFF. The CDR3 nucleotides read TGTGCCAGCGTCGGGGGGCCTGAAGCTTTCTTT. Drawing the rest from reference TRBV2 and TRBJ1-1, the complete variable domain is EPEVTQTPSHQVTQMGQEVILRCVPISNHLYFYWYRQILGQKVEFLVSFYNNEISEKSEIFDDQFSVERPDGSNFTLKIRSTKLEDSAMYFCASVGGPEAFFGQGTRLTVV.

The gene calls are TRBV6-5 and TRBJ1-1; possibly TRBD1 for D (5 bases). Germline loops: CDR1 MNHEY, CDR2 SVGAGI. This CDR3 contains 13 residues. The V end lost 6 bases, the J end lost 1 base, and 9 bases lay between the germline ends. CDR3 loop: CASRNGQNTEAFF. The CDR3 DNA reads as TGTGCCAGCAGAAACGGACAGAACACTGAAGCTTTCTTT.

This clonotype was detected ten times or more. The CDR3 coding sequence is TGTGCCACCGCAAGGGACCCTTCGTTCGATACGCAGTATTTT. It translates to CATARDPSFDTQYF. The chain has TRBV3-1 and TRBJ2-3; possibly TRBD1 or TRBD2 for D (5 bases each). From germline, CDR1 is LGHDT and CDR2 YNNKEL (reference sequence). The CDR3 runs 14 residues. The V and J ends lost 10 bases and 6 bases respectively, with 20 bases between them.

A remark on this clonotype: The final CDR3 position lacks the conserved phenylalanine or tryptophan, pointing to a likely read error. The genes are TRBV12-3 or TRBV12-4 and TRBJ1-5; D is unresolved. V lost 5 bases and J lost 7, with 9 bases in between. This CDR3 contains 12 residues. The CDR3 here is CASSLGVQPQHY. CDR3 nucleotides: TGTGCCAGCAGTCTTGGAGTCCAGCCCCAGCATTAT.

V usage is TRBV7-2 and J usage is TRBJ2-3; D is possibly TRBD2 (7 bases). The length of the CDR3 is 16 residues. The germline V and J ends were trimmed by 7 bases and 2 bases, with 19 bases remaining between them. Germline V gives CDR1 SGHTA, CDR2 FQGNSA. The CDR3 here is CASMNLGGPNTDTQYF. In nucleotides, the CDR3 is TGTGCCAGCATGAACTTGGGGGGGCCCAACACAGATACGCAGTATTTT.

The rearrangement uses TRBV5-1 and TRBJ2-2; 7 bases agree with TRBD2. The CDR3 runs to 16 residues. V dropped 4 bases and J dropped 0; count of bases not matched to a gene: 6. The germline V gene encodes CDR1 SGHRS and CDR2 YFSETQ. The CDR3 reads CASSRLAASNTGELFF. CDR3 bases: TGCGCCAGCAGCCGACTAGCCGCCTCGAACACCGGGGAGCTGTTTTTT.

The rearrangement links TRBV15 to TRBJ2-5; perhaps D is TRBD1 or TRBD2 (6 bases each). This CDR3 spans 14 amino acids. V was trimmed by 0 bases and J by 9 bases, leaving 14 bases between them. Germline lookup yields CDR1 LNHNV and CDR2 YYDKDF (reference sequence). CDR3 in amino acids: CATSREGRRGAQYF. The CDR3 DNA sequence: TGTGCCACCAGCAGAGAGGGCCGGAGGGGGGCCCAGTACTTC.

This clonotype was counted a few times. The gene calls are TRBV6-5 and TRBJ1-1, with 9 bases that match TRBD1. CDR1 and CDR2 (germline): MNHEY, SVGAGI. V trimming: 0 bases; J trimming: 1 base; junction bases outside the gene matches: 6. The CDR3 length is 17 residues. The CDR3, as DNA: TGTGCCAGCAGTTACTCTACAGGGGGCCTGGAGAACACTGAAGCTTTCTTT. Its protein is CASSYSTGGLENTEAFF.

The V gene is TRBV4-3, the J gene TRBJ1-1, with D unresolved. Looked up from germline, CDR1 is LGHNA and CDR2 is YSLEER. The CDR3 is 13 residues long. Trimming stripped 1 base from V and 1 base from J, with 4 bases between. CDR3 protein: CASSQVGNTEAFF. For the CDR3, the DNA is TGCGCCAGCAGCCAAGTTGGGAACACTGAAGCTTTCTTT.

This clonotype was seen once. V and J are TRBV10-3 and TRBJ1-3, with D uncertain. The CDR3 covers 19 residues. Trimming removed 0 bases from V and 0 bases from J, with 18 bases in between. Germline CDR1 and CDR2: ENHRY and SYGVKD. The CDR3 here is CAISESISSLGHSGNTIYF. The CDR3 nucleotides are TGTGCCATCAGTGAGTCGATCAGTTCGCTCGGTCACTCTGGAAACACCATATATTTT.

Ten or more counts support this clonotype. The chain couples TRBV5-1 to TRBJ1-1; tentative D call: TRBD1 (6 bases). In germline, CDR1 is SGHRS, CDR2 YFSETQ. The V and J ends lost 4 bases and 3 bases respectively, with 13 bases between them. CDR3 size: 14 residues. CDR3 sequence (DNA): TGCGCCAGCAGCACCAGGGGCTCGGACACTGAAGCTTTCTTT. This encodes CASSTRGSDTEAFF.

J is TRBJ1-2 and V is TRBV7-3, with D possibly TRBD1 on 5 matching bases. The CDR3 is 15 amino acids. The germline CDR1 and CDR2 sequences are SGHTA and FQGTGA. Between the trimmed V and J ends, which lost 1 base and 5 bases, there was a span of 14 bases. CDR3 protein: CASSLSGGRVYGYTF. CDR3 DNA sequence: TGTGCCAGCAGCTTAAGTGGAGGCAGGGTATATGGCTACACCTTC.

This clonotype showed up just a few times. V usage is TRBV7-7 and J usage is TRBJ2-7, with 15 bases aligning to TRBD2. The germline CDR1 and CDR2 sequences are SSHAT and FNYEAQ (reference sequence). The length of the CDR3 is 18 residues. V gave up 4 bases and J gave up 6 bases; unmatched junction bases: 13. Written as DNA, the CDR3 is TGTGCCAGCAGCTCGTCTCCGGGACTAGCGGGGGGCGGCGGCGAGCAGTACTTC. Amino acids: CASSSSPGLAGGGGEQYF.

This clonotype was counted between two and nine times. CDR3 sequence reads: CASSAPLGTEAFF. In nucleotides, the CDR3 is TGCGCCAGCAGCGCCCCGTTGGGCACTGAAGCTTTCTTT. This chain links TRBV4-1 with TRBJ1-1; D unresolved. This CDR3 is 13 amino acids long. CDR1 is MGHRA, CDR2 YSYEKL, per germline. The V end was cut by 5 bases, the J end by 4 bases, with 11 bases between.

This clonotype has just a few counts. The V call is TRBV5-1, the J call TRBJ2-6, with 7 bases identical to TRBD1. The CDR3 contains 19 residues. The J segment lost 0 bases and the V segment lost 0 bases, leaving 9 bases of the junction unmatched. From germline, CDR1 is SGHRS and CDR2 YFSETQ. Written as DNA, the CDR3 is TGCGCCAGCAGCTTGGACCCGGGACAGCCATTCTCTGGGGCCAACGTCCTGACTTTC. Protein sequence: CASSLDPGQPFSGANVLTF.

The chain combines TRBV20-1 with TRBJ1-2; D is perhaps TRBD1 (6 bases). Germline V CDR1 and CDR2: DFQATT, SNEGSKA (reference sequence). Trimming pared 7 bases from V and 4 bases from J, leaving 13 bases between. The CDR3 runs to 12 residues. CDR3 nucleotides: TGCAGTGGCCTGGACAGCTCCTATGGCTACACCTTC. Its protein is CSGLDSSYGYTF.

This clonotype turned up a few times. This chain connects TRBV7-9 to TRBJ2-2; possibly TRBD1 for D (6 bases). V was shortened by 0 bases and J by 4 bases, with 9 bases between the two germline ends. The CDR3 is 15 amino acids. Germline V gene sequence: CDR1 SEHNR, CDR2 FQNEAQ (reference sequence). CDR3 loop: CASSLATGSTGELFF. In DNA, the CDR3 is TGTGCCAGCAGCTTAGCTACAGGGTCCACCGGGGAGCTGTTTTTT.

The chain carries TRBV7-2 and TRBJ2-4; D unclear. Trimming cost V 0 bases and J 3 bases, with 12 bases left between them. Germline CDR1 and CDR2: SGHTA and FQGNSA. The CDR3 runs 16 residues. The CDR3 DNA follows: TGTGCCAGCAGCTTAGCCCCGAATAGTGTCAAAAACATTCAGTACTTC. Its protein product is CASSLAPNSVKNIQYF. The full variable domain, in which reference TRBV7-2 and TRBJ2-4 provide the parts outside the CDR3, is GAGVSQSPSNKVTEKGKDVELRCDPISGHTALYWYRQSLGQGLEFLIYFQGNSAPDKSGLPSDRFSAERTGGSVSTLTIQRTQQEDSAVYLCASSLAPNSVKNIQYFGAGTRLSVL.

The chain couples TRBV3-1 to TRBJ1-1; D ambiguous. V shed 4 bases and J shed 1 base, with 10 bases lying between them. The CDR3 is 14 amino acids. Germline CDR1 LGHDT, CDR2 YNNKEL (reference sequence). As DNA, the CDR3 is TGTGCCAGCAGCCGATGGACGGGGAACACTGAAGCTTTCTTT. Encoded protein: CASSRWTGNTEAFF. Based on the CDR3 plus reference TRBV3-1 and TRBJ1-1, the full variable domain is DTAVSQTPKYLVTQMGNDKSIKCEQNLGHDTMYWYKQDSKKFLKIMFSYNNKELIINETVPNRFSPKSPDKAHLNLHINSLELGDSAVYFCASSRWTGNTEAFFGQGTRLTVV.

This clonotype was observed a few times. The genes are TRBV7-6 and TRBJ2-3, with unresolved D. The CDR3 is 13 residues long. CDR1 is SGHVS, CDR2 FNYEAQ, per germline. V gave up 3 bases and J gave up 4 bases, with 8 bases separating them. This chain's CDR3 is CASSLFLADTQYF. CDR3 in DNA: TGTGCCAGCAGCTTGTTCTTGGCAGATACGCAGTATTTT.

A remark on this clonotype: The DNA is left out, because the CDR3 cannot be placed on it with certainty; the CDR3 is given as TCRdb lists it. The J gene is TRBJ2-1, the V gene TRBV21-1; no DNA check was done on the table's D call, TRBD2. TRBV21-1 is listed as a pseudogene. The CDR3 spans 17 amino acids, including both terminal residues. CDR3 residues: CASSNGEGSYDCNEQFF.

There are a few counts of this clonotype. The rearrangement uses TRBV14 and TRBJ1-1; D gene uncertain. There are 15 residues in the CDR3. CDR1 and CDR2 from the germline V gene are SGHDN and FVKESK. V lost 4 bases and J lost 5, with 17 bases in between. As DNA, the CDR3 is TGTGCCAGCAGCCCACTCACATGGCGGGGTACTGAAGCTTTCTTT. The encoded protein is CASSPLTWRGTEAFF. The whole variable domain, remainder taken from reference TRBV14 and TRBJ1-1, is EAGVTQFPSHSVIEKGQTVTLRCDPISGHDNLYWYRRVMGKEIKFLLHFVKESKQDESGMPNNRFLAERTGGTYSTLKVQPAELEDSGVYFCASSPLTWRGTEAFFGQGTRLTVV.

The chain couples TRBV7-9 to TRBJ2-2; TRBD2 aligns across 10 bases. Per the germline V gene, CDR1 is SEHNR and CDR2 is FQNEAQ (reference sequence). V trimming: 3 bases; J trimming: 4 bases; junction bases outside the gene matches: 5. The CDR3 covers 16 residues. The CDR3: CASSFSSSGGTGELFF. For the CDR3, the DNA is TGTGCCAGCAGCTTCTCGTCTAGCGGGGGCACCGGGGAGCTGTTTTTT.

V usage is TRBV6-5 and J usage is TRBJ2-2; 10 bases match TRBD1. The CDR3 runs to 16 residues. CDR1 is MNHEY and CDR2 is SVGAGI in the germline V gene. With 5 bases clipped from V and 7 bases from J, the junction kept 10 bases outside the gene matches. CDR3 bases: TGTGCCAGCAGTGCCGTCGGGACAGGGGCGGGCGGGGAGCTGTTTTTT. Protein sequence: CASSAVGTGAGGELFF.

The CDR3 sequence: CASSRIGNTGELFF. CDR3 DNA sequence: TGTGCCAGCAGCCGAATCGGGAACACCGGGGAGCTGTTTTTT. The V call is TRBV14, the J call TRBJ2-2; D is unclear. The CDR3 runs to 14 residues. The germline V and J ends were trimmed by 4 bases and 1 base, with 7 bases remaining between them. CDR1 is SGHDN and CDR2 is FVKESK in the germline V gene.

V usage is TRBV12-3 or TRBV12-4 and J usage is TRBJ2-5, with D unresolved. Trimming stripped 3 bases from V and 5 bases from J, with 10 bases between. This CDR3 is 13 amino acids long. The CDR3 DNA sequence: TGTGCCAGCAGTTTGACATCTTCCGAGACCCAGTACTTC. Protein product: CASSLTSSETQYF.

The CDR3 sequence is CASSWFWAGENEQFF. CDR3 nucleotides: TGTGCCAGCAGCTGGTTTTGGGCAGGGGAGAATGAGCAGTTCTTC. The genes are TRBV7-2 and TRBJ2-1, with D perhaps TRBD1 (6 bases). Germline assignment: CDR1 SGHTA and CDR2 FQGNSA. V was shortened by 4 bases and J by 7 bases, with 17 bases between the two germline ends. The CDR3 extends over 15 amino acids.

This clonotype turned up a few times. The chain recombines TRBV15 with TRBJ2-3; D is undetermined. The V gene's germline CDR1 is LNHNV and CDR2 YYDKDF (reference sequence). The CDR3 totals 14 residues. V lost 1 base and J lost 6, with 11 bases in between. CDR3 sequence (DNA): TGTGCCACCAGCAGAGGGAATAGTAGGGATACGCAGTATTTT. This encodes CATSRGNSRDTQYF. Looking up the rest from reference TRBV15 and TRBJ2-3 gives the full variable domain: DAMVIQNPRYQVTQFGKPVTLSCSQTLNHNVMYWYQQKSSQAPKLLFHYYDKDFNNEADTPDNFQSRRPNTSFCFLDIRSPGLGDTAMYLCATSRGNSRDTQYFGPGTRLTVL.